The 13 T cell receptor beta chains presented below share a single source sample, sequenced in a study of blood T cell repertoires in COVID-19. Profiling relied on immunoSEQ multiplex PCR, and the TCRdb table lists in-frame clones only, not all of them. The top ten clones hold 10% to 15% of a sample with roughly 200,000 clones, approximately 80% of them seen once. Material for sequencing was PBMCs or T cells enriched from blood (not recorded which). The receptors originated from a man aged 40-55 years who had recovered from COVID-19.

The CDR3 is CASSLGLATGELFF. CDR3 sequence (DNA): TGTGCCAGCAGCTTAGGGCTAGCGACCGGGGAGCTGTTTTTT. The V and J genes are TRBV7-2 and TRBJ2-2, with D perhaps TRBD2 (6 bases). V lost 1 base and J lost 5, with 8 bases in between. Germline values: CDR1 SGHTA, CDR2 FQGNSA. The CDR3 has 14 residues. The full variable domain, in which reference TRBV7-2 and TRBJ2-2 provide the parts outside the CDR3, is GAGVSQSPSNKVTEKGKDVELRCDPISGHTALYWYRQSLGQGLEFLIYFQGNSAPDKSGLPSDRFSAERTGGSVSTLTIQRTQQEDSAVYLCASSLGLATGELFFGEGSRLTVL.

This clone was seen a single time. V usage is TRBV7-9 and J usage is TRBJ1-2; D uncertain. The ends were cut back, 6 bases at V and 5 bases at J, with 7 bases in the middle. The CDR3 totals 11 residues. Germline V CDR1 and CDR2: SEHNR, FQNEAQ (reference sequence). In DNA form, the CDR3 reads TGTGCCAGCAGGATCCTATATGGCTACACCTTC. Its translation is CASRILYGYTF.

The J gene is TRBJ2-1, the V gene TRBV4-3, with 10 bases fitting TRBD2. CDR1 and CDR2 (germline): LGHNA, YSLEER. V gave up 0 bases and J gave up 4 bases; unmatched junction bases: 6. CDR3 length equals 17 residues. The CDR3 is CASSQDGLTSGYNEQFF. The DNA of the CDR3 is TGCGCCAGCAGCCAAGATGGATTGACTAGCGGGTACAATGAGCAGTTCTTC.

The CDR3 sequence is CASSSSNGDPLHF. The CDR3, as DNA: TGTGCCAGCAGTTCATCGAACGGGGATCCCCTCCACTTT. The chain couples TRBV6-6 to TRBJ1-6; no firm D call. The CDR3 consists of 13 residues. V lost 4 bases and J lost 13, with 14 bases in between. Germline lookup yields CDR1 MNHNY and CDR2 SVGAGI (reference sequence).

The gene calls are TRBV29-1 and TRBJ2-5; D might be TRBD2 (7 bases). This CDR3 is built from 18 residues. Trimming cost V 0 bases and J 2 bases, with 22 bases left between them. CDR1 is SQVTM, CDR2 ANQGSEA, per germline. DNA for the CDR3: TGCAGCGTTGAAGATTGGGGGGGGCAGCACACGACACAAGAGACCCAGTACTTC. Translating gives CSVEDWGGQHTTQETQYF.

The chain employs TRBV6-5 and TRBJ1-2; 7 bases are a match to TRBD1. Per germline, CDR1 MNHEY and CDR2 SVGAGI. V gave up 5 bases and J gave up 1 base; unmatched junction bases: 7. This CDR3 spans 15 amino acids. As DNA, the CDR3 is TGTGCCAGCAGTCCAACAGGGGTTGATAACTATGGCTACACCTTC. The encoded protein is CASSPTGVDNYGYTF.

This chain connects TRBV4-1 to TRBJ2-3; 13 nucleotides line up with TRBD2. Looked up from germline, CDR1 is MGHRA and CDR2 is YSYEKL. There are 18 residues in the CDR3. V was clipped by 4 bases and J by 6 bases; unmatched bases: 13. CDR3 amino acids: CASSPGLAGVTLSDTQYF. CDR3 coding DNA: TGCGCCAGCAGCCCAGGACTAGCGGGAGTCACCCTCTCGGATACGCAGTATTTT.

The chain combines TRBV18 with TRBJ2-6, with 11 bases aligning to TRBD2. CDR1 and CDR2 from the germline V gene are KGHSH and LQKENI. Unmatched junction bases numbered 5, after V lost 3 bases and J lost 1 base. The CDR3 is 18 residues long. The CDR3 loop reads CASSPSLAGGSGANVLTF. The DNA for the CDR3 is TGTGCCAGCTCACCGTCCCTAGCGGGAGGTTCTGGGGCCAACGTCCTGACTTTC.

The J gene is TRBJ2-1, the V gene TRBV19, with 11 bases fitting TRBD2. Germline values: CDR1 LNHDA, CDR2 SQIVND (reference sequence). The V gene end was trimmed by 6 bases and the J gene end by 4 bases; junction bases not matched to a gene: 8. The CDR3 sequence is 16 residues long. CDR3 amino acids: CASSSAGTSGYNEQFF. CDR3 nucleotides: TGTGCCAGTAGCTCGGCCGGGACTAGCGGTTACAATGAGCAGTTCTTC.

V and J are TRBV6-5 and TRBJ2-7, with D uncertain. Trimming stripped 7 bases from V and 2 bases from J, with 15 bases between. The CDR3 runs to 14 residues. Per germline, CDR1 MNHEY and CDR2 SVGAGI. CDR3 in amino acids: CASNPRARTYEQYF. The DNA for the CDR3 is TGTGCCAGCAACCCGAGAGCGCGGACCTACGAGCAGTACTTC.

As regards this clone: At one boundary the junction diverges from the germline segment, which might be a read error. J is TRBJ1-5 and V is TRBV6-6, with D hard to call. CDR3 length: 14 residues. Germline V CDR1 and CDR2: MNHNY, SVGAGI (reference sequence). CDR3 nucleotide sequence: TGTGTCAGCAGCTATACAGTTAGCAATCAGCCCCAGCATTTT. This encodes CVSSYTVSNQPQHF.

The chain combines TRBV2 with TRBJ2-1, with 7 bases matching TRBD2. The CDR3 consists of 16 residues. V dropped 2 bases and J dropped 7; count of bases not matched to a gene: 11. Germline V gives CDR1 SNHLY, CDR2 FYNNEI. CDR3 sequence (DNA): TGTGCCAGCAGTGAATACCATGCGGGAGAACTTAATGAGCAGTTCTTC. As protein: CASSEYHAGELNEQFF.

The chain uses TRBV30 and TRBJ1-5, with 10 positions matching TRBD1. Germline V gene data show CDR1 as GTSNPN and CDR2 as SVGIG (reference sequence). V lost 4 bases and J lost 1; bases outside the gene matches: 7. This CDR3 comprises 16 residues. The CDR3 region is CAWTPGQGGSNQPQHF. The CDR3 DNA reads as TGTGCCTGGACCCCCGGACAGGGGGGAAGCAATCAGCCCCAGCATTTT. Full variable domain (missing parts from reference TRBV30 and TRBJ1-5): SQTIHQWPATLVQPVGSPLSLECTVEGTSNPNLYWYRQAAGRGLQLLFYSVGIGQISSEVPQNLSASRPQDRQFILSSKKLLLSDSGFYLCAWTPGQGGSNQPQHFGDGTRLSIL.